This is a list of T cell receptor beta chains from one sample in a study of blood T cell repertoires in COVID-19. The method was immunoSEQ multiplex PCR; TCRdb's version includes in-frame clones alone and lacks a portion of them. The repertoire holds around 370,000 clones, with about 90% as singletons. The source material was peripheral blood. The receptors were sampled from a woman younger than 30 who had recovered from COVID-19. CDR3s include the opening cysteine and the closing phenylalanine or tryptophan.

cdr3_length | j_call | v_call | cdr3_aa
14 | TRBJ1-4 | TRBV14 | CASSPGHVNEKLFF
14 | TRBJ1-3 | TRBV11-2 | CASSSEAAGNTIYF
17 | TRBJ2-3 | TRBV5-1 | CASRLGGLSGSEDTQYF
20 | TRBJ2-1 | TRBV18 | CASSPPSRPQASGKYNEQFF
18 | TRBJ2-2 | TRBV11-2 | CASSLKRATSGNTGELFF
15 | TRBJ1-2 | TRBV18 | CASSPEPGGYYGYTF
15 | TRBJ1-1 | TRBV5-1 | CASSLGTGLNTEAFF
12 | TRBJ1-2 | TRBV12-3/TRBV12-4 | CASSLDGEGYTF
18 | TRBJ2-1 | TRBV7-9 | CASSLMVFGRASSDEQFF
14 | TRBJ1-4 | TRBV24-1 | CATSDFRDGEKLFF
13 | TRBJ1-5 | TRBV2 | CASSDSSNQPQHF
15 | TRBJ2-1 | TRBV6-5 | CASSRARSSYNEQFF
16 | TRBJ2-1 | TRBV13 | CASSLLGRGRYNEQFF
16 | TRBJ2-1 | TRBV5-8 | CASSVISGRASYEQFF
17 | TRBJ1-5 | TRBV5-8 | CASSMDSSGGGNQPQHF
15 | TRBJ1-3 | TRBV19 | CASNPGQTSGNTIYF
20 | TRBJ2-1 | TRBV15 | CATRKGQGTRGLGDYNEQFF
16 | TRBJ2-3 | TRBV4-3 | CASSQDRGWGTDTQYF
13 | TRBJ1-5 | TRBV30 | CAWSVMPDQPQHF
15 | TRBJ2-2 | TRBV5-4 | CASSEKSGVSGELFF
15 | TRBJ1-2 | TRBV27 | CASSRGFSSNYGYTF
14 | TRBJ1-2 | TRBV19 | CASSDRGNFFGYTF
15 | TRBJ1-2 | TRBV6-5 | CASSLRQGTTYGYTF
15 | TRBJ2-4 | TRBV30 | CAWSRLAGSENIQYF
13 | TRBJ1-1 | TRBV6-2/TRBV6-3 | CASSYGDGTEAFF
16 | TRBJ2-2 | TRBV2 | CASTHRDRGLTGELFF
13 | TRBJ2-5 | TRBV18 | CASSEGGPRGQYF
15 | TRBJ1-2 | TRBV11-2 | CASSLPGRGVYGYTF
13 | TRBJ1-3 | TRBV2 | CASIDISGNTIYF
14 | TRBJ1-2 | TRBV6-5 | CASSPGGSVYGYTF
15 | TRBJ1-2 | TRBV19 | CASSIVALNNYGYTF
12 | TRBJ1-5 | TRBV15 | CATSREGAPQHF
14 | TRBJ2-1 | TRBV6-5 | CASSSIQGANEQFF
17 | TRBJ2-1 | TRBV19 | CASSIVGGRAPYNEQFF
13 | TRBJ1-6 | TRBV5-6 | CASSIELNSPLHF
12 | TRBJ1-1 | TRBV29-1 | CSVARANTEAFF